The clone carrying this T cell receptor beta chain was seen a handful of times. The antigen is not known. The CDR3 contains 13 residues. Trimming pared 3 bases from V and 4 bases from J, leaving 9 bases between. From germline, CDR1 is SGHTA and CDR2 FQGNSA. This sample is drawn from a study of response to subunit inactivated influenza vaccine. General study points: Authors suggested that a seasonal influenza vaccination recruits few new T cells each time.

One entry per CDR3 protein, called by TCRdb with MiXCR from the RT-PCR reads. The sample has roughly 650,000 distinct CDR3 sequences; 14% are singletons. The rearrangement joins TRBV7-2 to TRBJ2-5, with D unresolved. The material sequenced was PBMCs from blood, taken around two weeks before vaccination. This TCR derives from a man aged 45-65 years who received an inactivated influenza vaccine. CDR3 region: CASSFSPPETQYF. The CDR3 DNA reads as TGTGCCAGCAGCTTTAGTCCCCCAGAGACCCAGTACTTC.